The rows below give T cell receptor beta chains drawn from one sample of a study of blood T cell repertoires in COVID-19. Data came from immunoSEQ multiplex PCR; TCRdb stores just in-frame clones and leaves some out. Altogether about 75,000 clones are present, about 91% being singletons, with the ten largest covering less than 7%. The sample comprised peripheral blood. These receptors were obtained from a woman between 50 and 59 years old with acute or convalescent COVID-19. Each CDR3 is given with its conserved first and last residue. D genes are given only for firm matches. Only some rows state a clone size, as once, few, many or a class for expanded clones.

clone_size: few
j_call: TRBJ2-2
v_call: TRBV7-9
d_call: TRBD1
cdr3_nt: TGTGCCAGCAGCACGGACAGGGGTCGGACCGGGGAGCTGTTTTTT
cdr3_aa: CASSTDRGRTGELFF

clone_size: .
j_call: TRBJ1-1
v_call: TRBV30
d_call: .
cdr3_nt: TGTGCCTGGAGTAACAGGGAGTACACTGAAGCTTTCTTT
cdr3_aa: CAWSNREYTEAFF

clone_size: .
j_call: TRBJ1-1
v_call: TRBV5-1
d_call: .
cdr3_nt: TGCGCCAGCAGCTTGGGACAGGTTGGAACTGAAGCTTTCTTT
cdr3_aa: CASSLGQVGTEAFF

clone_size: .
j_call: TRBJ1-3
v_call: TRBV7-2
d_call: .
cdr3_nt: TGTGCCAGCAGCTTAAGGGGGTCCTCTGGAAACACCATATATTTT
cdr3_aa: CASSLRGSSGNTIYF

clone_size: .
j_call: TRBJ1-1
v_call: TRBV19
d_call: .
cdr3_nt: TGTGCCAGTAGTAAACTTGAGCCGGGCACTGAAGCTTTCTTT
cdr3_aa: CASSKLEPGTEAFF

clone_size: .
j_call: TRBJ1-1
v_call: TRBV9
d_call: .
cdr3_nt: TGTGCCAGCAGCATAGGACAGACGAACACTGAAGCTTTCTTT
cdr3_aa: CASSIGQTNTEAFF

clone_size: .
j_call: TRBJ1-6
v_call: TRBV7-3
d_call: .
cdr3_nt: TGTGCCAGCAGCTTAAGCTCCAGCGAAAATTCACCCCTCCACTTT
cdr3_aa: CASSLSSSENSPLHF

clone_size: .
j_call: TRBJ2-2
v_call: TRBV5-1
d_call: .
cdr3_nt: TGCGCCAGCAGCTTGGACAGCCCTTCCACCGGGGAGCTGTTTTTT
cdr3_aa: CASSLDSPSTGELFF

clone_size: .
j_call: TRBJ2-7
v_call: TRBV27
d_call: TRBD1
cdr3_nt: TGTGCCAGTCGATCTATCCGGACAGGTCTCGAGCAGTACTTC
cdr3_aa: CASRSIRTGLEQYF

clone_size: .
j_call: TRBJ2-3
v_call: TRBV10-1
d_call: TRBD2
cdr3_nt: TGCGCCAGCAGGATGCCGGGGCGGGAGCAGGCAGATACGCAGTATTTT
cdr3_aa: CASRMPGREQADTQYF

clone_size: .
j_call: TRBJ1-1
v_call: TRBV29-1
d_call: .
cdr3_nt: TGCAGCGTTGAGACAGTCATGAACACTGAAGCTTTCTTT
cdr3_aa: CSVETVMNTEAFF

clone_size: .
j_call: TRBJ2-3
v_call: TRBV19
d_call: TRBD2
cdr3_nt: TGTGCCAGTAGTGCTACTAGCGGGCGAGGCACAGATACGCAGTATTTT
cdr3_aa: CASSATSGRGTDTQYF

clone_size: .
j_call: TRBJ2-5
v_call: TRBV4-2
d_call: TRBD2
cdr3_nt: TGTGCCAGCAGCCAAGAGGAGCGGGGGGGCTGGGAGACCCAGTACTTC
cdr3_aa: CASSQEERGGWETQYF

clone_size: .
j_call: TRBJ2-7
v_call: TRBV29-1
d_call: .
cdr3_nt: TGCAGCGTACAGGATTACTCCTACGAGCAGTACTTC
cdr3_aa: CSVQDYSYEQYF

clone_size: .
j_call: TRBJ2-7
v_call: TRBV6-2/TRBV6-3
d_call: TRBD2
cdr3_nt: TGTGCCAGCAGTTACGATAGGGAGCGGGGGCTTTACGAGCAGTACTTC
cdr3_aa: CASSYDRERGLYEQYF

clone_size: .
j_call: TRBJ2-1
v_call: TRBV7-9
d_call: TRBD2
cdr3_nt: TGTGCCAGCAGCTCGGGGGGACTCGCCTACAATGAGCAGTTCTTC
cdr3_aa: CASSSGGLAYNEQFF

clone_size: .
j_call: TRBJ1-5
v_call: TRBV6-5
d_call: .
cdr3_nt: TGTGCCAGCAGTTACTCGAGAGGACACAATCAGCCCCAGCATTTT
cdr3_aa: CASSYSRGHNQPQHF

clone_size: .
j_call: TRBJ1-5
v_call: TRBV7-2
d_call: .
cdr3_nt: TGTGCCAGCAGCTTGAACAGGACCCCCCAGCCCCAGCATTTT
cdr3_aa: CASSLNRTPQPQHF

clone_size: .
j_call: TRBJ2-1
v_call: TRBV9
d_call: TRBD2
cdr3_nt: TGTGCCAGCAGTCTTCTAGCGGGGGGTGGGTTGCTTGAGCAGTTCTTC
cdr3_aa: CASSLLAGGGLLEQFF

clone_size: .
j_call: TRBJ1-4
v_call: TRBV5-5
d_call: .
cdr3_nt: TGTGCCAGCAGCTTGAGTCCGGGGGAAAAACTGTTTTTT
cdr3_aa: CASSLSPGEKLFF

clone_size: .
j_call: TRBJ1-5
v_call: TRBV18
d_call: TRBD1
cdr3_nt: TGTGCCAGCTCACCTGGACAGGGAACGCAGCCCCAGCATTTT
cdr3_aa: CASSPGQGTQPQHF

clone_size: few
j_call: TRBJ2-5
v_call: TRBV14
d_call: .
cdr3_nt: TGTGCCAGCAGCCAAGAGGGAGTATGGGAGACCCAGTACTTC
cdr3_aa: CASSQEGVWETQYF

clone_size: .
j_call: TRBJ2-1
v_call: TRBV7-2
d_call: .
cdr3_nt: TGTGCCAGCAGCTTAAGGGCCAGCGGGCTACCGCCCAATGAGCAGTTCTTC
cdr3_aa: CASSLRASGLPPNEQFF

clone_size: .
j_call: TRBJ2-2
v_call: TRBV7-2
d_call: .
cdr3_nt: TGTGCCAGCAGCTTAGTTGCGGGGCAGAACACCGGGGAGCTGTTTTTT
cdr3_aa: CASSLVAGQNTGELFF

clone_size: .
j_call: TRBJ1-2
v_call: TRBV3-1/TRBV3-2
d_call: .
cdr3_nt: TGTGCCAGCAGCCCCTTTGTCAGGGCAGTTGACGGCTACACCTTC
cdr3_aa: CASSPFVRAVDGYTF

clone_size: .
j_call: TRBJ1-2
v_call: TRBV30
d_call: TRBD1
cdr3_nt: TGTGCCTGGAGTGTACAGTCAGGGGGCCGTGGCTACACCTTC
cdr3_aa: CAWSVQSGGRGYTF

clone_size: .
j_call: TRBJ1-3
v_call: TRBV6-6
d_call: .
cdr3_nt: TGTGCCACTCGAAAGACGGGATTCTCTGGAAACACCATATATTTT
cdr3_aa: CATRKTGFSGNTIYF

clone_size: .
j_call: TRBJ1-1
v_call: TRBV28
d_call: .
cdr3_nt: TGTGCCAGCATAAACTGGAACACTGAAGCTTTCTTT
cdr3_aa: CASINWNTEAFF

clone_size: once
j_call: TRBJ2-5
v_call: TRBV2
d_call: TRBD1
cdr3_nt: TGTGCCAGCAGTGAAGCGCTGGCAGGGGGTGAAGAGACCCAGTACTTC
cdr3_aa: CASSEALAGGEETQYF

clone_size: .
j_call: TRBJ2-1
v_call: TRBV5-4
d_call: .
cdr3_nt: TGTGCCACCCACCGGGACTCCCACAATGAGCAGTTCTTC
cdr3_aa: CATHRDSHNEQFF

clone_size: .
j_call: TRBJ2-1
v_call: TRBV18
d_call: .
cdr3_nt: TGTGCCAGCTCACCATTATCGGACAATGAGCAGTTCTTC
cdr3_aa: CASSPLSDNEQFF

clone_size: .
j_call: TRBJ2-2
v_call: TRBV7-6
d_call: .
cdr3_nt: TGTGCCAGCCAACGCTCAGGGGTAGTCACCGGGGAGCTGTTTTTT
cdr3_aa: CASQRSGVVTGELFF

clone_size: .
j_call: TRBJ2-4
v_call: TRBV5-4
d_call: TRBD2
cdr3_nt: TGTGCCAGCAGCCCTCGTGGGGGGGATGCCAAAAACATTCAGTACTTC
cdr3_aa: CASSPRGGDAKNIQYF

clone_size: .
j_call: TRBJ1-5
v_call: TRBV3-1/TRBV3-2
d_call: TRBD1
cdr3_nt: TGTGCCAGCAGCCCGGGACAGGGCAATCAGCCCCAGCATTTT
cdr3_aa: CASSPGQGNQPQHF

clone_size: .
j_call: TRBJ2-1
v_call: TRBV11-1
d_call: TRBD2
cdr3_nt: TGTGCCAGCAGCTTATCACTCCGGGAGGGCGATGAGCAGTTCTTC
cdr3_aa: CASSLSLREGDEQFF

clone_size: .
j_call: TRBJ2-3
v_call: TRBV18
d_call: TRBD2
cdr3_nt: TGTGCCAGCTCACCAATGGTGGGAGGGCCGGGAGATACGCAGTATTTT
cdr3_aa: CASSPMVGGPGDTQYF

clone_size: .
j_call: TRBJ2-5
v_call: TRBV5-1
d_call: TRBD1
cdr3_nt: TGCGCCAGCAGCTTGGTGGCAGGGGGCGTATTAGAGACCCAGTACTTC
cdr3_aa: CASSLVAGGVLETQYF

clone_size: once
j_call: TRBJ2-1
v_call: TRBV6-6
d_call: .
cdr3_nt: TGTGCCAGCCGAACAGGAGGGTCCGAGCAGTTCTTC
cdr3_aa: CASRTGGSEQFF

clone_size: .
j_call: TRBJ1-4
v_call: TRBV18
d_call: TRBD1
cdr3_nt: TGTGCCAGCTCGCAGGGGGCAACTAATGAAAAACTGTTTTTT
cdr3_aa: CASSQGATNEKLFF

clone_size: .
j_call: TRBJ1-4
v_call: TRBV3-1/TRBV3-2
d_call: .
cdr3_nt: TGTGCCAGCAGCCAAGATGGAGGGCACTCAACTAATGAAAAACTGTTTTTT
cdr3_aa: CASSQDGGHSTNEKLFF

clone_size: .
j_call: TRBJ1-2
v_call: TRBV7-3
d_call: .
cdr3_nt: TGTGCCAGCAGACAGGGTATGGGGGATGGCTACACCTTC
cdr3_aa: CASRQGMGDGYTF

clone_size: .
j_call: TRBJ2-2
v_call: TRBV6-5
d_call: .
cdr3_nt: TGTGCCAGCAGTTACGTCGGGAGAGGGACCGGGGAGCTGTTTTTT
cdr3_aa: CASSYVGRGTGELFF

clone_size: few
j_call: TRBJ2-7
v_call: TRBV6-6
d_call: .
cdr3_nt: TGTGCCAGCTACGCACCGGAGGGCTTGGAGCAGTACTTC
cdr3_aa: CASYAPEGLEQYF

clone_size: .
j_call: TRBJ2-7
v_call: TRBV28
d_call: TRBD1
cdr3_nt: TGTGCCAGCAGTTCTCCCAGAAGGACAGGGTATGAGCAGTACTTC
cdr3_aa: CASSSPRRTGYEQYF